Below, 6 T cell receptor beta chains from the same sample are listed, as sequenced in a study of blood T cells in healthy people across ages (dated by TCRdb to between 2014 and 2017). The library relied on 5' RACE. Sequencing instrument: Illumina HiSeq 2500. A second PCR of roughly 7 to 12 cycles was performed with a sample-barcoded 5' primer and a J-beta primer mix. In TCRdb, the public reads were trimmed at Q25 with fastp and aligned with MiXCR, with productive beta chains retained. Records with the same CDR3 protein are collapsed into one entry carrying the most frequent genes and DNA. This sample comprises about 1.7 million distinct CDR3 sequences, roughly 27% of them detected only once. 7.7% of the sample is held by the ten biggest clonotypes. What was sequenced was blood. The receptors were gathered from a woman aged 30 to 39 in good health.

CDR3 amino acids: CSAVEGDTEAFF. The CDR3 region has the DNA TGCAGTGCTGTAGAAGGGGACACTGAAGCTTTCTTT. V is TRBV20-1 and J is TRBJ1-1, with a tentative D call TRBD1 (5 bases). The length of the CDR3 is 12 residues. Per germline, CDR1 DFQATT and CDR2 SNEGSKA (reference sequence). V lost 5 bases, J lost 3 bases, and 10 bases lay in between.

The V call is TRBV21-1, the J call TRBJ1-6. TRBV21-1 is a pseudogene segment. This CDR3 has 14 amino acids. The CDR3 DNA is TGTGCCAGCAGCGCTAGGACCAAGGATTCACCCCTCCACTTT. It codes for CASSARTKDSPLHF.

V is TRBV20-1 and J is TRBJ2-7; no firm D call. The germline V and J ends were trimmed by 2 bases and 2 bases, with 16 bases remaining between them. In germline, CDR1 is DFQATT, CDR2 SNEGSKA (reference sequence). This CDR3 contains 15 residues. CDR3 sequence reads: CSARPHLEGPYEQYF. DNA for the CDR3: TGCAGTGCTAGACCCCATTTAGAAGGTCCCTACGAGCAGTACTTC.

The rearrangement joins TRBV5-1 to TRBJ2-7, with 10 positions matching TRBD2. CDR3 length equals 14 residues. The germline V gene encodes CDR1 SGHRS and CDR2 YFSETQ. Trimming at V came to 5 bases and at J to 2 bases, leaving 4 bases not matched to a gene. The CDR3 DNA is TGCGCCAGCAGAACTAGCGGGGATACCTACGAGCAGTACTTC. This encodes CASRTSGDTYEQYF.

This sequence joins TRBV28 and TRBJ1-2, with D possibly matching TRBD1 (6 bases). This CDR3 has 15 residues. V was clipped by 2 bases and J by 5 bases, with 15 bases between them. Germline CDR1 and CDR2: MDHEN and SYDVKM. CDR3 sequence: CASSLLLQGNYGYTF. Written as DNA, the CDR3 is TGTGCCAGCAGTTTACTCCTACAGGGTAATTATGGCTACACCTTC.

This clonotype showed up just a few times. The chain is built from TRBV20-1 and TRBJ2-1; D not resolved. The germline V and J ends were trimmed by 0 bases and 4 bases, with 7 bases remaining between them. The germline V gene has CDR1 DFQATT and CDR2 SNEGSKA (reference sequence). The CDR3 spans 13 residues. DNA for the CDR3: TGCAGTGCTAGAGATATGAAGTACAATGAGCAGTTCTTC. Translation: CSARDMKYNEQFF.